These 3 T cell receptor beta chains came from one sample sequenced in a study of regulatory dendritic cells for organ transplantation. Allogeneic regulatory or mature dendritic cells were co-cultured for roughly five days with CFSE-labeled sorted T cells at 1:10. The table came from immunoSEQ multiplex PCR; TCRdb's copy has only in-frame clones and leaves some out. The repertoire holds about 20,000 clones, with roughly four fifths as singletons. These receptors' antigens are unknown. Sequenced sample: memory CD4+ T cells from blood cultured with regulatory dendritic cells. Subset given: CD45RO+ memory T cells. The source of these receptors is a human donor in good health.

This rearrangement joins TRBV6-4 to TRBJ2-7; TRBD2 agrees at 7 bases. V was pared by 0 bases and J by 3 bases, with 5 bases of the junction left unmatched. The CDR3 totals 15 residues. CDR1 and CDR2 from the germline V gene are MRHNA and SNTAGT. The CDR3 loop is CASSDSAGEVYEQYF. The DNA of the CDR3 is TGTGCCAGCAGTGACTCGGCGGGAGAGGTCTACGAGCAGTACTTC.

V and J are TRBV6-6 and TRBJ2-5; D is unclear. The CDR3 sequence is 15 residues long. V gave up 7 bases and J gave up 4 bases, with 19 bases separating them. In germline, CDR1 is MNHNY, CDR2 SVGAGI (reference sequence). This CDR3 reads CASTNRYLAGETQYF. DNA for the CDR3: TGTGCCAGCACCAACCGGTACCTTGCCGGAGAGACCCAGTACTTC.

The chain carries TRBV5-4 and TRBJ2-1; 7 positions agree with TRBD2. Germline V gene data show CDR1 as SGHNT and CDR2 as YYREEE (reference sequence). Germline trimming cut 4 bases from V and 7 bases from J; bases unmatched to any gene: 11. This CDR3 region has 15 residues. The CDR3 region has the DNA TGTGCCAGCAGCACTCGTCGCGGGAGCGGTAATGAGCAGTTCTTC. Translation gives CASSTRRGSGNEQFF.